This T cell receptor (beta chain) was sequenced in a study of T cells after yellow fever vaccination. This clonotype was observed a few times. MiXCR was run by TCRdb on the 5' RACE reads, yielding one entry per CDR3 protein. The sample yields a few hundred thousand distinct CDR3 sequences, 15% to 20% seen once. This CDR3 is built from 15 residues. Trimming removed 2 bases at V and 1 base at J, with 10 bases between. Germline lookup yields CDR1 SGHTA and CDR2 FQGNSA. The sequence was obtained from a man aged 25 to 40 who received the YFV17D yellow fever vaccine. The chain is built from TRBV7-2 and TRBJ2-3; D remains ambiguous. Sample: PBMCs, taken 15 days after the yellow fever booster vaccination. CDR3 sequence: CASSLQRGRTDTQYF. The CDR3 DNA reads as TGTGCCAGCAGCTTACAGCGAGGCCGCACAGATACGCAGTATTTT.